These 24 T cell receptor beta chains were sequenced from one sample in a study of T cell clusters in autoimmune cytopenias. One tube held mixed TRB-A and TRB-B primer pools for touch-down PCR. With the multiplex PCR reads reprocessed, TCRdb shows one record per CDR3 protein and no DNA. This sample's table has thousands of distinct CDR3 sequences. TRB was amplified from about 270 ng of peripheral blood genomic DNA per sample. The same specimen was also included in a second study, on T cell repertoires in aging, cancer and after chemotherapy.

Material: peripheral blood. The receptors here all came from a human donor in good health.

By frequency, this clonotype is medium-sized. This CDR3 reads CSVGSSGSTEAFF. This chain connects TRBV29-1 to TRBJ1-1. CDR1 is SQVTM and CDR2 is ANQGSEA in the germline V gene. CDR3 length: 13 amino acids. The entire variable domain, with the rest obtained from reference TRBV29-1 and TRBJ1-1, is as follows: SAVISQKPSRDICQRGTSLTIQCQVDSQVTMMFWYRQQPGQSLTLIATANQGSEATYESGFVIDKFPISRPNLTFSTLTVSNMSPEDSSIYLCSVGSSGSTEAFFGQGTRLTVV.

The chain is built from TRBV11-2 and TRBJ1-1; no DNA is available, so the TRBD1 call from TCRdb remains unchecked. Germline V CDR1 and CDR2: SGHAT, FQNNGV. The CDR3 length is 13 residues. The chain's CDR3 is CASSLEPGNEAFF.

The chain is built from TRBV5-1 and TRBJ2-2; the TRBD1 assignment by TCRdb is unverifiable without DNA. The length of the CDR3 is 15 residues. In germline, CDR1 is SGHRS, CDR2 YFSETQ. CDR3 residues: CASSVSTGNTGELFF. Using reference TRBV5-1 and TRBJ2-2 for the parts outside the CDR3, the full variable domain is KAGVTQTPRYLIKTRGQQVTLSCSPISGHRSVSWYQQTPGQGLQFLFEYFSETQRNKGNFPGRFSGRQFSNSRSEMNVSTLELGDSALYLCASSVSTGNTGELFFGEGSRLTVL.

Frequency places this clonotype as medium-sized. V and J are TRBV6-1 and TRBJ2-3; TCRdb indicates TRBD1, and absent DNA this call remains unverified. This CDR3 is 15 amino acids long. Germline assignment: CDR1 MNHNS and CDR2 SASEGT. CDR3 region: CASTVDRGNTDTQYF.

The chain uses TRBV6-6 and TRBJ1-1; TCRdb's D gene call, TRBD1, goes unchecked for lack of DNA. The CDR3 is made up of 11 amino acids. Germline values: CDR1 MNHNY, CDR2 SVGAGI (reference sequence). Here the CDR3 reads CASSRELEAFF.

The chain is built from TRBV14 and TRBJ1-3. From germline, CDR1 is SGHDN and CDR2 FVKESK. This CDR3 region has 16 residues. The CDR3 protein is CASSQDRYSSGNTIYF.

This clonotype is medium-sized by frequency. The rearrangement joins TRBV6-2 or TRBV6-3 to TRBJ2-1; no DNA is available, so the TRBD2 call from TCRdb remains unchecked. The CDR3 contains 15 residues. From germline, CDR1 is MNHEY and CDR2 SVGEGT. The CDR3 loop reads CASSPTSGSWNEQFF.

The chain joins TRBV7-2 to TRBJ1-2. The CDR3 is 12 residues long. Germline V gene lookup returns CDR1 SGHTA and CDR2 FQGNSA. The CDR3 region is CASSSYNYGYTF.

This clonotype registers medium-sized (0.01 to 0.1%) by frequency. The CDR3 protein is CSVQVEETEAFF. This chain joins TRBV29-1 and TRBJ1-1. The CDR3 is 12 residues long. Germline CDR1 and CDR2: SQVTM and ANQGSEA.

By frequency, this clonotype is medium-sized. The genes are TRBV6-1 and TRBJ1-3; TCRdb outputs TRBD1, but without DNA this stays unchecked. Per germline, CDR1 MNHNS and CDR2 SASEGT. The CDR3 contains 13 residues. The CDR3 sequence: CASSTGGGNTIYF.

The chain's CDR3 is CASSLAGAGYTF. The J gene is TRBJ1-2, the V gene TRBV12-3 or TRBV12-4; TCRdb designates TRBD1, a call that cannot be tested without DNA. This CDR3 comprises 12 residues.

This chain's CDR3 is CASSLGRGGETQETQYF. This chain links TRBV5-6 with TRBJ2-5; checking the TCRdb D call of TRBD1 is not possible without DNA. The CDR3 runs to 17 residues. Germline loops: CDR1 SGHDT, CDR2 YYEEEE.

The chain recombines TRBV27 with TRBJ2-4; TCRdb outputs TRBD1, but without DNA this stays unchecked. Germline loops: CDR1 MNHEY, CDR2 SMNVEV (reference sequence). The CDR3 spans 15 residues. CDR3 region: CASSSAGTAKNIQYF.

The chain recombines TRBV19 with TRBJ2-3; the D call from TCRdb, TRBD2, cannot be confirmed without DNA. The germline gives CDR1 LNHDA, CDR2 SQIVND (reference sequence). The CDR3 has 20 amino acids. CDR3 residues: CASSKVGGTSGRVSTDTQYF.

Frequency places this clonotype as medium-sized. This sequence joins TRBV6-5 and TRBJ1-6; with no DNA, the TCRdb D assignment of TRBD1 cannot be verified. The CDR3 length is 15 residues. Germline CDR1 is MNHEY and CDR2 is SVGAGI. CDR3 in amino acids: CASRGPGQGISPLHF.

In terms of frequency, this clonotype is medium-sized (0.01 to 0.1%). The chain uses TRBV5-6 and TRBJ1-6. Per germline, CDR1 SGHDT and CDR2 YYEEEE. The CDR3 consists of 15 residues. CDR3 region: CASSLDTFYNSPLHF.

This sequence joins TRBV7-2 and TRBJ2-7; no DNA is available, so the TRBD1 call from TCRdb remains unchecked. This CDR3 is 13 amino acids long. Germline CDR1 and CDR2: SGHTA and FQGNSA. CDR3 loop: CASSFTGTYEQYF.

This clonotype ranks as medium-sized in terms of frequency. This chain uses TRBV19 with TRBJ2-7; TCRdb picks TRBD1, but there is no DNA to check that call. Per the germline V gene, CDR1 is LNHDA and CDR2 is SQIVND (reference sequence). This CDR3 is 13 amino acids long. This chain's CDR3 is CASSGTDSYEQYF.

This clonotype shows up as medium-sized by frequency. The rearrangement uses TRBV19 and TRBJ2-3; the D call of TRBD2 rests on TCRdb alone, since no DNA is present to check it. Germline V CDR1 and CDR2: LNHDA, SQIVND (reference sequence). The CDR3 is made up of 16 amino acids. The CDR3 loop is CASSFNGLQMSDTQYF.

This rearrangement joins TRBV4-3 to TRBJ2-2. Germline-derived CDR1 and CDR2 are LGHNA and YSLEER. The CDR3 has 14 residues. The CDR3 protein is CASSQEGSTGELFF.

This clonotype is deemed medium-sized by its frequency. The chain is built from TRBV6-2 or TRBV6-3 and TRBJ1-2. CDR1 is MNHEY, CDR2 SVGEGT, per germline. The CDR3 runs to 11 residues. The CDR3 region is CASSKSSGYTF.

The gene calls are TRBV9 and TRBJ1-2; TCRdb's D gene call, TRBD1, goes unchecked for lack of DNA. CDR3 size: 14 residues. Germline V gene sequence: CDR1 SGDLS, CDR2 YYNGEE. CDR3 sequence: CASRARQGLLGYTF.

This clonotype counts as medium-sized by frequency. CDR3 protein: CSGSRRATNEQFF. This chain connects TRBV29-1 to TRBJ2-1; TCRdb designates TRBD1, a call that cannot be tested without DNA. The CDR3 runs 13 residues. Germline lookup yields CDR1 SQVTM and CDR2 ANQGSEA.

V usage is TRBV20-1 and J usage is TRBJ1-2; without DNA, the TCRdb call of TRBD1 cannot be checked. CDR3 length equals 13 residues. Germline CDR1 DFQATT, CDR2 SNEGSKA (reference sequence). The CDR3 is CSARGTGASGYTF.